These 2 T cell receptor beta chains originate from one sample sequenced in a study of technical replicates of blood from a few donors. The protocol was immunoSEQ multiplex PCR, while the TCRdb copy is restricted to in-frame clones and leaves out a portion. The table shows under 80,000 clones, with nearly 98% occurring only once. Sequenced: T cells isolated from PBMCs. These receptors all stem from a human donor in good health.

The V and J genes are TRBV18 and TRBJ2-2, with 7 bases aligning to TRBD1. The V gene end was trimmed by 0 bases and the J gene end by 0 bases; junction bases not matched to a gene: 16. The germline V gene encodes CDR1 KGHSH and CDR2 LQKENI. CDR3 length: 21 amino acids. Here the CDR3 reads CASSPPKELGQTNTNTGELFF. DNA of the CDR3: TGTGCCAGCTCACCACCGAAGGAGTTGGGACAGACCAACACGAACACCGGGGAGCTGTTTTTT.

In this sample, this clone turned up once. This chain connects TRBV11-2 to TRBJ2-7, with 7 nucleotides matching TRBD1. Trimming removed 6 bases from V and 4 bases from J; junction bases left unmatched: 12. This CDR3 is 15 amino acids long. Germline V gene lookup returns CDR1 SGHAT and CDR2 FQNNGV. CDR3 loop: CASSRAGTARYEQYF. CDR3 in DNA: TGTGCCAGCAGTCGAGCCGGGACAGCAAGATACGAGCAGTACTTC.